This T cell receptor (beta chain) was found in a study of cytomegalovirus exposure and HLA in healthy donors. Regarding this clone: Its cognate antigen is unknown.

Germline-derived CDR1 and CDR2 are MNHNY and SVGAGI (reference sequence). V was clipped by 5 bases and J by 8 bases; unmatched bases: 8. The CDR3 spans 14 residues. Study results and limitations: A later analysis linked a missense variant in DCLRE1C to the trimming of TCR beta V and J genes. A list of 164 TCR beta chains associated with cytomegalovirus was given.

Vbeta (60) and Jbeta (13) primers were used in the PCR. Generated by immunoSEQ multiplex PCR, the TCRdb table keeps only in-frame clones and is missing some. The sample consists of some 180,000 clones, around 80% of them appearing once. Sequenced material: PBMCs. The rearrangement links TRBV6-6 to TRBJ1-4; 7 bases line up with TRBD1. The clonotype originates from a young man in good health and CMV-seronegative. The CDR3 DNA follows: TGTGCCAGCAGTCCCCGACAGGGTACCGAAAAACTGTTTTTT. This translates into CASSPRQGTEKLFF.